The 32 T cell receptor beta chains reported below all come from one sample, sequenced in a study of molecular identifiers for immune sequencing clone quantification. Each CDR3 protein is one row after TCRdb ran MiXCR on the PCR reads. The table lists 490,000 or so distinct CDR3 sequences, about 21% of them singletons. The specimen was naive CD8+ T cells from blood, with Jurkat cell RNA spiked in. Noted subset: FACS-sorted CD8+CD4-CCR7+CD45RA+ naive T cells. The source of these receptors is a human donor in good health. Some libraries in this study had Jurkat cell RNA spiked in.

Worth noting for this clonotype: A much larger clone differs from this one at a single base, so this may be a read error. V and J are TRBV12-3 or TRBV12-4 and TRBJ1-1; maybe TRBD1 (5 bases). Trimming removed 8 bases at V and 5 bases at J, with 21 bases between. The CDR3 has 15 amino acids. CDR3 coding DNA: TGTGCCAGCGGTTACCCCCAAGGGGAGAGTACTGAAGCTTTCTTT. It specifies CASGYPQGESTEAFF.

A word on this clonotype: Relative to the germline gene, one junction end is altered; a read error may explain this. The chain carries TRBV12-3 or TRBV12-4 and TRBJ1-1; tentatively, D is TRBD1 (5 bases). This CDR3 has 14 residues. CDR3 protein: CASRLGVVGTEAFF. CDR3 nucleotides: TGTGCCAGCAGGTTAGGGGTTGTCGGCACTGAAGCTTTCTTT.

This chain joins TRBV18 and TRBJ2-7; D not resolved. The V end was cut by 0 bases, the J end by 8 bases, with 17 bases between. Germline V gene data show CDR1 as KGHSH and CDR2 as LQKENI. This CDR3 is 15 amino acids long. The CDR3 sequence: CASSPPGPTPDKQYF. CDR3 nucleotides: TGTGCCAGCTCACCACCTGGGCCCACCCCCGACAAGCAGTACTTC.

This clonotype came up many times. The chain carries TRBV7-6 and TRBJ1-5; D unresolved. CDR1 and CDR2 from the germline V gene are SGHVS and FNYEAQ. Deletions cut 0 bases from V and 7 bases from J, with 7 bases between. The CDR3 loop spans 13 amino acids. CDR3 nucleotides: TGTGCCAGCAGCTTAGCGGCAGACCAGCCCCAGCATTTT. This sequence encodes CASSLAADQPQHF.

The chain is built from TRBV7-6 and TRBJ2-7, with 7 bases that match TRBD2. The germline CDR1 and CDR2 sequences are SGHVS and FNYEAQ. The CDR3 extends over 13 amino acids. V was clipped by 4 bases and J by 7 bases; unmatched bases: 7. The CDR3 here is CASSSMGGGEQYF. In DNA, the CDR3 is TGTGCCAGCAGCTCCATGGGGGGGGGAGAGCAGTACTTC.

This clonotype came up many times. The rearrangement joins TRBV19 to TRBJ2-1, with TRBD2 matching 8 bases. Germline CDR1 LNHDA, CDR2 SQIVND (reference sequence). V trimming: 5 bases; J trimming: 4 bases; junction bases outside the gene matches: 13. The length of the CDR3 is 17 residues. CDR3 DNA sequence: TGTGCCAGTAGTCCCCCCGCGGTAGCGGGGACGTACAATGAGCAGTTCTTC. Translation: CASSPPAVAGTYNEQFF.

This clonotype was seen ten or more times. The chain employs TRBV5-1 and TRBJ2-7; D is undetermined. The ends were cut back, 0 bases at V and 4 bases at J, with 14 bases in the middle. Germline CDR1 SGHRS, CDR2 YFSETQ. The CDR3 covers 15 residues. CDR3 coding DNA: TGCGCCAGCAGCTTGGCCTCCAGGAACCCTTACGAGCAGTACTTC. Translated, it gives CASSLASRNPYEQYF.

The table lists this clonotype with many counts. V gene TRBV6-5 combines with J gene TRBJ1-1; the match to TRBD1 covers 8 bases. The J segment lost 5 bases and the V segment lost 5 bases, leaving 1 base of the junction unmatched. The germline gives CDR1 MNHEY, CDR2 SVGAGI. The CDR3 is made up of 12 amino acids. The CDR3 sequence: CASSQGATEAFF. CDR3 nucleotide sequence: TGTGCCAGCAGTCAGGGGGCTACTGAAGCTTTCTTT.

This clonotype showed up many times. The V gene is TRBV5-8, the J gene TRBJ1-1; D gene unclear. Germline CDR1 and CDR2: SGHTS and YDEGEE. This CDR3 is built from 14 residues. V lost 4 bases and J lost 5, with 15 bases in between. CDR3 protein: CASSPWEDRTEAFF. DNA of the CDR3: TGTGCCAGCAGCCCCTGGGAGGATCGAACTGAAGCTTTCTTT.

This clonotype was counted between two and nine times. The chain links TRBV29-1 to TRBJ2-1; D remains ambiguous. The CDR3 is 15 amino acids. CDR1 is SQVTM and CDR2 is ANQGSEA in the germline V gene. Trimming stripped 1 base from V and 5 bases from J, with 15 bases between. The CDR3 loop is CSVEGQPKNHNEQFF. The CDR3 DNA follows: TGCAGCGTTGAAGGGCAGCCAAAAAACCACAATGAGCAGTTCTTC.

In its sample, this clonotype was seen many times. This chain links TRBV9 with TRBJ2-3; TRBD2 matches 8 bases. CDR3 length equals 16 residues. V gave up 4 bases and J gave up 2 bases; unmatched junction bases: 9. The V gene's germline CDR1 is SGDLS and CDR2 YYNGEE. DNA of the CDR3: TGTGCCAGCAGCAGACTAGCGTCCCATGACACAGATACGCAGTATTTT. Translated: CASSRLASHDTDTQYF.

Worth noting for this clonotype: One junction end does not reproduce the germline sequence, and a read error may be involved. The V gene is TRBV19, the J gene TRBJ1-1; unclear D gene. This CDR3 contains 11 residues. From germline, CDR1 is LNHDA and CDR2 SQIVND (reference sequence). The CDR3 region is CASSIFTGAFF. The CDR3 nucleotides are TGTGCCAGTAGTATCTTTACTGGAGCTTTCTTT.

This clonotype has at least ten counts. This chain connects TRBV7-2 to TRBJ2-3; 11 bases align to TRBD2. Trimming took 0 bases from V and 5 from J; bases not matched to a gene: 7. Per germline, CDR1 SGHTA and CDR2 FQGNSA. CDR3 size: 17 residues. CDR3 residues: CASSLARGLAAQDTQYF. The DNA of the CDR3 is TGTGCCAGCAGCTTAGCCCGGGGACTAGCGGCACAAGATACGCAGTATTTT.

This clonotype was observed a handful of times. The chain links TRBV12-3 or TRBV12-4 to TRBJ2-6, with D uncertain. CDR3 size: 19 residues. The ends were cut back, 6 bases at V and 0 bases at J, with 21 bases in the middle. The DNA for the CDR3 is TGTGCCAGCAGCCTTACACCGACGGAGTCCCCCTCTGGGGCCAACGTCCTGACTTTC. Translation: CASSLTPTESPSGANVLTF.

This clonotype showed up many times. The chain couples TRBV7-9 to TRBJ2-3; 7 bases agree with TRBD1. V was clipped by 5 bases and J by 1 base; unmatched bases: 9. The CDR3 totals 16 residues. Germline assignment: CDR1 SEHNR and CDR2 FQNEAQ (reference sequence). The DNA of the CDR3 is TGTGCCAGCAGCCCTCCTGGACAGGAACGCACAGATACGCAGTATTTT. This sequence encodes CASSPPGQERTDTQYF. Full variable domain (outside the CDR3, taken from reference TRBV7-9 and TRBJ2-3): DTGVSQNPRHKITKRGQNVTFRCDPISEHNRLYWYRQTLGQGPEFLTYFQNEAQLEKSRLLSDRFSAERPKGSFSTLEIQRTEQGDSAMYLCASSPPGQERTDTQYFGPGTRLTVL.

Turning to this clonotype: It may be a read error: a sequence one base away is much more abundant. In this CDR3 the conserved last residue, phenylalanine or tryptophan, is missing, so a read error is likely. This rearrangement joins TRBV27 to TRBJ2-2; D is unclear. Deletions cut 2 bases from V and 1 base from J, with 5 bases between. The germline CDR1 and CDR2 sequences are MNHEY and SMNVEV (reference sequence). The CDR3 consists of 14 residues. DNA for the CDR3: TGTGCCAGCAGTTTAACGAGGAACACCGGGGAGCTGTTTTCT. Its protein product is CASSLTRNTGELFS.

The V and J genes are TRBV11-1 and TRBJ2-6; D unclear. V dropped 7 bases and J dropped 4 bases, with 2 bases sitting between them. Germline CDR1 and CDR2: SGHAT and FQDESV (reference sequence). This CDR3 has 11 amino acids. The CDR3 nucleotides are TGTGCCAGCAACGGGGCCAACGTCCTGACTTTC. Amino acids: CASNGANVLTF.

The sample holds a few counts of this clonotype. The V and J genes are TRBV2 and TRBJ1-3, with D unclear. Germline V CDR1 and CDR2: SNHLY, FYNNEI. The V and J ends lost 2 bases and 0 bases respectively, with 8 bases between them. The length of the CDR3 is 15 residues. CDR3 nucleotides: TGTGCCAGCAGTGAACAGGTCGCCTCTGGAAACACCATATATTTT. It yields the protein CASSEQVASGNTIYF. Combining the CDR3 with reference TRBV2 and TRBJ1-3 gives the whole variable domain EPEVTQTPSHQVTQMGQEVILRCVPISNHLYFYWYRQILGQKVEFLVSFYNNEISEKSEIFDDQFSVERPDGSNFTLKIRSTKLEDSAMYFCASSEQVASGNTIYFGEGSWLTVV.

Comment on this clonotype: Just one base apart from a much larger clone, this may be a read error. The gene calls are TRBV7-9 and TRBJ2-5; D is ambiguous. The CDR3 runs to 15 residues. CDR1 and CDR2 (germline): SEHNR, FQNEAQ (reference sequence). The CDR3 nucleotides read TGTGCCAGCAGCTTAGCGACCAGTTTCCAAGAGGCCCAGTACTTC. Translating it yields CASSLATSFQEAQYF.

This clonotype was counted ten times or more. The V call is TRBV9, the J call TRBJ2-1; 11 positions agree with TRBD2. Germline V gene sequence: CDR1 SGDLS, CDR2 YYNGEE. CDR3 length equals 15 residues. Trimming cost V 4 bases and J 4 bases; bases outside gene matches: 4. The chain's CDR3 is CASSPGTSGYNEQFF. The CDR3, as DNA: TGTGCCAGCAGCCCCGGGACTAGCGGTTACAATGAGCAGTTCTTC.

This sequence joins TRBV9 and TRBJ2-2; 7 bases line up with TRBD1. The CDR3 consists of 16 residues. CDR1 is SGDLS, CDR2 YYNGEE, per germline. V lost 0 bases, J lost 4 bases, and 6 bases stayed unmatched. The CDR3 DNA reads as TGTGCCAGCAGCGTAGAAAGCAGGGGGTTCACCGGGGAGCTGTTTTTT. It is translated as CASSVESRGFTGELFF. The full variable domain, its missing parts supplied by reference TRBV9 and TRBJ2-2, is DSGVTQTPKHLITATGQRVTLRCSPRSGDLSVYWYQQSLDQGLQFLIQYYNGEERAKGNILERFSAQQFPDLHSELNLSSLELGDSALYFCASSVESRGFTGELFFGEGSRLTVL.

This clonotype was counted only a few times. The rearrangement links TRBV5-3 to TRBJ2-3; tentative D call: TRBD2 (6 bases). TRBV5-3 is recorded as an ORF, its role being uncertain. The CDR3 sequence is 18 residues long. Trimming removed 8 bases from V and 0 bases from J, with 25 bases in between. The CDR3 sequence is CASGLGYRDGTSTDTQYF. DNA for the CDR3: TGTGCCAGCGGCTTGGGGTATAGGGACGGGACTAGCACAGATACGCAGTATTTT.

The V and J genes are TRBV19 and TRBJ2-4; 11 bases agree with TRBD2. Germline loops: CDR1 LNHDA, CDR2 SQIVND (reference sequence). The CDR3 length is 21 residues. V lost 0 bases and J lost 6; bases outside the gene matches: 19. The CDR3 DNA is TGTGCCAGTAGTATAGATCACTCGACTAGCGGGATGATCCCTCTCGGAAACATTCAGTACTTC. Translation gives CASSIDHSTSGMIPLGNIQYF.

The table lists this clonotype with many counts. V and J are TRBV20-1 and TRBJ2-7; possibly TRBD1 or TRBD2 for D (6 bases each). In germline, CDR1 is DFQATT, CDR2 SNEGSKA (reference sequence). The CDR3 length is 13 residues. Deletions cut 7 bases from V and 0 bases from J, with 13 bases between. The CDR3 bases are TGCAGTGTGGCGGGACATACCTCCTACGAGCAGTACTTC. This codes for CSVAGHTSYEQYF.

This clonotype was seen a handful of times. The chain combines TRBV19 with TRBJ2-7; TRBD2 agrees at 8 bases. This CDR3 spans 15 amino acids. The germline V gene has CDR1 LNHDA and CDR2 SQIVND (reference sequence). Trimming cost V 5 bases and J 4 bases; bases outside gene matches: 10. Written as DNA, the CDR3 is TGTGCCAGTAGTGTGATTAGCGGGATCGGATACGAGCAGTACTTC. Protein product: CASSVISGIGYEQYF.

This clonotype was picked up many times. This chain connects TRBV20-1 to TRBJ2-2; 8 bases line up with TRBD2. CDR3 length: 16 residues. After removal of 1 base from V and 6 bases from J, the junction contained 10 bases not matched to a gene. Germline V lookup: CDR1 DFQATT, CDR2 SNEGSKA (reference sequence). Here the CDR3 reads CSARVFGSGAPGELFF. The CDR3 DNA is TGCAGTGCTAGAGTATTCGGTAGCGGGGCCCCCGGGGAGCTGTTTTTT.

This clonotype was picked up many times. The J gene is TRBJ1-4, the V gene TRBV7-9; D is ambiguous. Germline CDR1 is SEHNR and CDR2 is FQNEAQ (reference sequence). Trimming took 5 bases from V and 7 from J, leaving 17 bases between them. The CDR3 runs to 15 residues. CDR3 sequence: CASSPPRGLGEKLFF. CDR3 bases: TGTGCCAGCAGCCCGCCACGAGGGCTCGGTGAAAAACTGTTTTTT. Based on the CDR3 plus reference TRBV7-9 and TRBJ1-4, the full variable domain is DTGVSQNPRHKITKRGQNVTFRCDPISEHNRLYWYRQTLGQGPEFLTYFQNEAQLEKSRLLSDRFSAERPKGSFSTLEIQRTEQGDSAMYLCASSPPRGLGEKLFFGSGTQLSVL.

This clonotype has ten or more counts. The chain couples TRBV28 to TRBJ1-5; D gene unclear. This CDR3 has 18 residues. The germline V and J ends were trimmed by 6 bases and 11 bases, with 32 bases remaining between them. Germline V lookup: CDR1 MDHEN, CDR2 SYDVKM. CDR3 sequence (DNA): TGTGCCAGCAGAGGAGACTCCGAGGCGTCAGTAAGGGTGGTCGCCCAGCATTTT. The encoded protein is CASRGDSEASVRVVAQHF.

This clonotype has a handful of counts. The CDR3 DNA reads as TGCGCCAGCAGTGTGGGGCAGATGGAAGCTTTCTTT. Protein: CASSVGQMEAFF. The rearrangement links TRBV10-2 to TRBJ1-1, with D perhaps TRBD1 (5 bases). This CDR3 is 12 amino acids long. Trimming took 4 bases from V and 8 from J, leaving 11 bases between them. Germline loops: CDR1 WSHSY, CDR2 SAAADI.

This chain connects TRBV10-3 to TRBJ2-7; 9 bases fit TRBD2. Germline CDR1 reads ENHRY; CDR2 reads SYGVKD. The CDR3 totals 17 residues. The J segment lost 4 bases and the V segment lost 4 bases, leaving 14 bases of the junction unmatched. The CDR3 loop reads CAISGPDLAGGPYEQYF. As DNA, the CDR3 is TGTGCCATCAGTGGGCCCGACTTGGCGGGGGGGCCATACGAGCAGTACTTC.

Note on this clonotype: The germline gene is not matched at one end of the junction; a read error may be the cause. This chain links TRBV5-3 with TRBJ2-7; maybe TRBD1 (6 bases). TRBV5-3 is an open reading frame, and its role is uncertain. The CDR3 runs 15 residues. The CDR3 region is CASSFTGSRLYVQYF. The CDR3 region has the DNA TGTGCCAGCAGCTTCACAGGGTCTCGTCTCTACGTGCAGTACTTC.

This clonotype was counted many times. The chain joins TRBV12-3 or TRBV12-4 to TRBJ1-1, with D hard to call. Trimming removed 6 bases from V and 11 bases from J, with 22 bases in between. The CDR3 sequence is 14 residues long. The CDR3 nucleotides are TGTGCCAGCAGCCCCTTTAGGGCTATTACAGACGCTTTCTTT. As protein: CASSPFRAITDAFF.